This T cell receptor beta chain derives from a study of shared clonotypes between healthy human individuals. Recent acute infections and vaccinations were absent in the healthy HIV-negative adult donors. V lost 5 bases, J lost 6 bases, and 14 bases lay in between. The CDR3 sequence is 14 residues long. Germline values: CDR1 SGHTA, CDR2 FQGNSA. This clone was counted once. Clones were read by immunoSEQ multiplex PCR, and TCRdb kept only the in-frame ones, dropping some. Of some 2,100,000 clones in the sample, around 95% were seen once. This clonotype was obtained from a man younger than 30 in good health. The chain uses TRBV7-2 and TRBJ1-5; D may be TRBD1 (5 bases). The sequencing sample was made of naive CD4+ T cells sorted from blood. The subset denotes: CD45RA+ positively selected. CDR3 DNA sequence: TGTGCCAGCAGCCCCCGAGGGGATCGTCAGCCCCAGCATTTT. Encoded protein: CASSPRGDRQPQHF.